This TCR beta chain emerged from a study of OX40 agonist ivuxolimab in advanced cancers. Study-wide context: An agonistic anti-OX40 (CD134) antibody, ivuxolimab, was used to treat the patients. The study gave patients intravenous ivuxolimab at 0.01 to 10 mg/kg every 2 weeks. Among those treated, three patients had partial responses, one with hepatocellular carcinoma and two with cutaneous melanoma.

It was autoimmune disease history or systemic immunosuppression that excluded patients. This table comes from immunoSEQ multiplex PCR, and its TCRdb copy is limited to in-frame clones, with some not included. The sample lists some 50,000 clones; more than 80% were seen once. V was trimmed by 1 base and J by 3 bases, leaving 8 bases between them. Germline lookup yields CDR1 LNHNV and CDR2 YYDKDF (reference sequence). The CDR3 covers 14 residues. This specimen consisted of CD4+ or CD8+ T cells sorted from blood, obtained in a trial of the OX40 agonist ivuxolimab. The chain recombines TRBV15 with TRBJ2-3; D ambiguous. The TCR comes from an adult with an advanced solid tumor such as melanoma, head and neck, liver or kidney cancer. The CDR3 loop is CATSRGVGTDTQYF. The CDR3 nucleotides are TGTGCCACCAGCAGAGGTGTGGGGACAGATACGCAGTATTTT.